What follows are 27 T cell receptor beta chains derived from one specimen sequenced in a study of regulatory T cells in long-lasting Graves disease. Time point meaning: newly diagnosed GD, antithyroid drugs for less than 3 months. Isolated PBMC RNA provided the starting material for the TCR library. TCR beta libraries were built with iRepertoire HTBI primers and Arm-PCR of CDR3 regions. Via MiXCR, TCRdb re-called the multiplex PCR reads, giving one row per CDR3 protein. The repertoire consists of hundreds of thousands of distinct CDR3 sequences, with 16% occurring once and the leading ten covering 30%. These data also featured in a second study, about T cells in Graves' hyperthyroidism and ophthalmopathy.

Source: peripheral blood mononuclear cells (PBMCs), taken at new diagnosis, from a patient treated with antithyroid drugs. The receptors derive from a man in his forties with Graves disease.

At least ten counts were recorded for this clonotype. The chain uses TRBV5-1 and TRBJ2-7, with 8 bases identical to TRBD1. Germline V gene lookup returns CDR1 SGHRS and CDR2 YFSETQ. The trim removed 0 bases at V and 0 bases at J, leaving 2 bases unmatched. CDR3 length: 15 residues. The chain's CDR3 is CASSLGQGNSYEQYF. CDR3 bases: TGCGCCAGCAGCTTGGGACAGGGGAACTCCTACGAGCAGTACTTC.

This clonotype was seen only once. The chain is built from TRBV20-1 and TRBJ2-3, with 7 bases matching TRBD2. V was pared by 3 bases and J by 4 bases, with 10 bases of the junction left unmatched. The germline V gene encodes CDR1 DFQATT and CDR2 SNEGSKA (reference sequence). CDR3 length equals 15 residues. The CDR3 loop is CSARAGSGKSDTQYF. The CDR3 nucleotides read TGCAGTGCTAGGGCGGGGAGCGGGAAGTCAGATACGCAGTATTTT.

In its sample, this clonotype was seen many times. The gene calls are TRBV6-1 and TRBJ2-1, with TRBD1 matching 9 bases. The V segment lost 6 bases and the J segment 7 bases; nucleotides outside the gene matches: 13. Germline assignment: CDR1 MNHNS and CDR2 SASEGT. The CDR3 is 16 residues long. As DNA, the CDR3 is TGTGCCAGCAGAGACCGCATACGACAGGGGGATAATGAGCAGTTCTTC. Translating it yields CASRDRIRQGDNEQFF.

The table lists this clonotype with a few counts. The germline gene is not matched at one end of the junction; a read error may be the cause. CDR3 in amino acids: CASSLGLEQETQYF. The CDR3 region has the DNA TGTGCCAGCAGCTTGGGCTTGGAACAAGAGACCCAGTACTTC. This chain uses TRBV5-1 with TRBJ2-5; D is ambiguous. Germline CDR1 is SGHRS and CDR2 is YFSETQ. This CDR3 has 14 amino acids.

The rearrangement joins TRBV18 to TRBJ1-5; possible D gene TRBD1, 5 bases. V was pared by 6 bases and J by 7 bases, with 16 bases between. The germline V gene encodes CDR1 KGHSH and CDR2 LQKENI. The CDR3 consists of 14 residues. CDR3 nucleotides: TGTGCCAGCTCCTCCATGCAGGGAGGGCAGCCCCAGCATTTT. The encoded protein is CASSSMQGGQPQHF.

Many counts were recorded for this clonotype. The chain is built from TRBV2 and TRBJ2-7, with 10 positions matching TRBD2. CDR1 and CDR2 (germline): SNHLY, FYNNEI. This CDR3 comprises 18 residues. V dropped 4 bases and J dropped 4; count of bases not matched to a gene: 16. The CDR3 DNA sequence: TGTGCCAGCAGTGGTAGGGGACTAGCGCTACCAGGGGCATACGAGCAGTACTTC. It codes for CASSGRGLALPGAYEQYF.

This clonotype was observed many times. The chain uses TRBV20-1 and TRBJ1-2; D ambiguous. This CDR3 region has 14 residues. Germline CDR1 reads DFQATT; CDR2 reads SNEGSKA (reference sequence). With 3 bases removed from V and 5 bases from J, the gap between germline ends came to 16 bases. CDR3 nucleotide sequence: TGCAGTGCTAGGAGTAGGGAGGCAGAATATGGCTACACCTTC. This encodes CSARSREAEYGYTF.

This clonotype came up many times. The chain has TRBV12-3 or TRBV12-4 and TRBJ2-5, with a weak D call TRBD2 (5 bases). Trimming pared 6 bases from V and 5 bases from J, leaving 10 bases between. The CDR3 consists of 12 residues. The CDR3 DNA reads as TGTGCCAGCAGCGGAGGAAGGGAGACCCAGTACTTC. It is translated as CASSGGRETQYF.

J is TRBJ2-3 and V is TRBV25-1; D ambiguous. Looked up from germline, CDR1 is MGHDK and CDR2 is SYGVNS. The CDR3 is 15 amino acids. V lost 5 bases and J lost 2, with 14 bases in between. This chain's CDR3 is CASSSIRVNTDTQYF. The DNA for the CDR3 is TGTGCCAGCAGTAGTATAAGGGTAAACACAGATACGCAGTATTTT.

V usage is TRBV2 and J usage is TRBJ2-5; 10 bases are shared with TRBD2. CDR1 is SNHLY and CDR2 is FYNNEI in the germline V gene. The V and J ends lost 6 bases and 3 bases, in that order; junction bases with no gene match: 4. The CDR3 has 14 amino acids. The CDR3 region is CASRPLAGEETQYF. In nucleotides, the CDR3 is TGTGCCAGCAGACCTCTAGCGGGGGAAGAGACCCAGTACTTC.

The genes are TRBV27 and TRBJ1-2; the D gene is possibly TRBD1 (5 bases). Deletions cut 6 bases from V and 7 bases from J, with 21 bases between. Germline V lookup: CDR1 MNHEY, CDR2 SMNVEV (reference sequence). CDR3 length: 15 amino acids. The CDR3 bases are TGTGCCAGCAGAAAATTCCAGGGCGGATTAGGTGGCTACACCTTC. Amino acids: CASRKFQGGLGGYTF.

This clonotype was recorded many times. The chain is built from TRBV7-2 and TRBJ2-3, with D possibly TRBD1 on 6 matching bases. Trimming took off 2 bases at V and 2 bases at J, with 8 bases between the two ends. Germline V CDR1 and CDR2: SGHTA, FQGNSA. The length of the CDR3 is 14 residues. The CDR3 nucleotides read TGTGCCAGCAGCTTAACAGGGACCACAGATACGCAGTATTTT. This translates into CASSLTGTTDTQYF.

This clonotype has a count of ten or more. The rearrangement links TRBV7-9 to TRBJ2-3; maybe TRBD1 (6 bases). The CDR3 extends over 14 amino acids. Germline V gene sequence: CDR1 SEHNR, CDR2 FQNEAQ (reference sequence). The V and J ends lost 9 bases and 2 bases respectively, with 15 bases between them. CDR3 coding DNA: TGTGCCAGTACACCAGGGGTAGTCACAGATACGCAGTATTTT. This sequence encodes CASTPGVVTDTQYF.

This clonotype was observed many times. The V gene is TRBV7-9, the J gene TRBJ2-3, with 9 bases matching TRBD1. The CDR3 runs 13 residues. V trimming: 4 bases; J trimming: 5 bases; junction bases outside the gene matches: 1. In germline, CDR1 is SEHNR, CDR2 FQNEAQ (reference sequence). Written as DNA, the CDR3 is TGTGCCAGCAGCTGGGGACAGGGAGATACGCAGTATTTT. This translates into CASSWGQGDTQYF.

This clonotype was recorded at least ten times. J is TRBJ2-7 and V is TRBV20-1, with D perhaps TRBD1 or TRBD2 (5 bases each). There are 14 residues in the CDR3. V dropped 5 bases and J dropped 2 bases, with 16 bases sitting between them. CDR1 and CDR2 (germline): DFQATT, SNEGSKA (reference sequence). The CDR3, as DNA: TGCAGTGCTTACAGGAGGCCCGTTACCTACGAGCAGTACTTC. Translating it yields CSAYRRPVTYEQYF.

The gene calls are TRBV5-1 and TRBJ1-1, with TRBD1 matching 7 bases. V shed 4 bases, J shed 1 base, and the junction held 4 bases outside the gene matches. The CDR3 extends over 14 amino acids. Germline lookup yields CDR1 SGHRS and CDR2 YFSETQ. CDR3 DNA sequence: TGCGCCAGCAGCGTGGACAGGCAGAACACTGAAGCTTTCTTT. Protein sequence: CASSVDRQNTEAFF.

The V and J genes are TRBV2 and TRBJ2-1, with 10 bases aligning to TRBD2. The V segment lost 9 bases and the J segment 6 bases; nucleotides outside the gene matches: 11. The germline CDR1 and CDR2 sequences are SNHLY and FYNNEI. The CDR3 length is 15 residues. The CDR3 sequence is CASQTSAGGLNEQFF. For the CDR3, the DNA is TGTGCCAGTCAAACGTCAGCGGGGGGGCTCAATGAGCAGTTCTTC.

There are many counts of this clonotype. V and J are TRBV28 and TRBJ1-3, with D possibly matching TRBD1 (5 bases). Deletions cut 7 bases from V and 8 bases from J, with 18 bases between. This CDR3 spans 14 amino acids. From germline, CDR1 is MDHEN and CDR2 SYDVKM. The CDR3 region has the DNA TGTGCCAGCACCAACGAGAACTGGGGGGACACCATATATTTT. Amino acid sequence: CASTNENWGDTIYF.

This clonotype was counted only a few times. The V call is TRBV29-1, the J call TRBJ2-7, with TRBD1 matching over 9 bases. CDR1 SQVTM and CDR2 ANQGSEA come from the germline V gene. V gave up 6 bases and J gave up 3 bases; unmatched junction bases: 0. The CDR3 totals 11 residues. As DNA, the CDR3 is TGCAGCGTGGACAGGGGCTACGAGCAGTACTTC. As protein: CSVDRGYEQYF.

This clonotype was detected ten times or more. As DNA, the CDR3 is TGTGCCAGCAGCTCTCGCGGGGATACGCAGTATTTT. This codes for CASSSRGDTQYF. The chain is built from TRBV3-1 and TRBJ2-3, with D possibly TRBD2 on 5 matching bases. CDR1 and CDR2 from the germline V gene are LGHDT and YNNKEL (reference sequence). CDR3 size: 12 residues. V lost 5 bases, J lost 6 bases, and 9 bases lay in between.

This clonotype has a count of ten or more. This chain uses TRBV18 with TRBJ2-1; 12 positions agree with TRBD2. The ends lost 8 bases at V and 4 bases at J; junction bases unmatched: 6. Germline assignment: CDR1 KGHSH and CDR2 LQKENI. CDR3 length equals 15 residues. The CDR3 region is CASSPLAGGYNEQFF. CDR3 DNA sequence: TGTGCCAGCAGCCCGCTAGCGGGGGGGTACAATGAGCAGTTCTTC. The full variable domain, rest sourced from reference TRBV18 and TRBJ2-1, is NAGVMQNPRHLVRRRGQEARLRCSPMKGHSHVYWYRQLPEEGLKFMVYLQKENIIDESGMPKERFSAEFPKEGPSILRIQQVVRGDSAAYFCASSPLAGGYNEQFFGPGTRLTVL.

This clonotype was picked up many times. The chain joins TRBV7-2 to TRBJ2-2; tentative D call: TRBD2 (5 bases). Germline V gene lookup returns CDR1 SGHTA and CDR2 FQGNSA. V lost 2 bases to trimming and J lost 0 bases, with 10 bases between them. There are 16 residues in the CDR3. CDR3 in DNA: TGTGCCAGCAGCTTAATGGGGAGCGCGAACACCGGGGAGCTGTTTTTT. Its protein product is CASSLMGSANTGELFF.

This clonotype has at least ten counts. This chain links TRBV18 with TRBJ2-1; 8 positions agree with TRBD1. The CDR3 totals 16 residues. After removal of 5 bases from V and 7 bases from J, the junction contained 13 bases not matched to a gene. From germline, CDR1 is KGHSH and CDR2 LQKENI. The CDR3 loop reads CASSLMMRDRRNEQFF. CDR3 nucleotide sequence: TGTGCCAGCTCATTAATGATGAGGGACAGGCGTAATGAGCAGTTCTTC.

This clonotype was counted between two and nine times. The chain uses TRBV20-1 and TRBJ1-3; 7 bases align to TRBD1. The ends lost 7 bases at V and 11 bases at J; junction bases unmatched: 8. The germline CDR1 and CDR2 sequences are DFQATT and SNEGSKA (reference sequence). The CDR3 totals 11 residues. The CDR3 is CSVRQGGPIYF. CDR3 in DNA: TGCAGTGTCCGGCAGGGGGGGCCCATATATTTT.

V is TRBV28 and J is TRBJ2-2, with TRBD1 identical over 7 bases. V lost 5 bases, J lost 4 bases, and 7 bases stayed unmatched. CDR3 length: 15 amino acids. From germline, CDR1 is MDHEN and CDR2 SYDVKM. The CDR3 region is CASSRDRAGTGELFF. The CDR3, as DNA: TGTGCCAGCAGTCGCGACAGGGCTGGCACCGGGGAGCTGTTTTTT. Supplemented by reference TRBV28 and TRBJ2-2, the full variable domain reads DVKVTQSSRYLVKRTGEKVFLECVQDMDHENMFWYRQDPGLGLRLIYFSYDVKMKEKGDIPEGYSVSREKKERFSLILESASTNQTSMYLCASSRDRAGTGELFFGEGSRLTVL.

This clonotype was counted a few times. The chain has TRBV19 and TRBJ1-3; no firm D call. The CDR3 covers 16 residues. Germline lookup yields CDR1 LNHDA and CDR2 SQIVND (reference sequence). Trimming pared 5 bases from V and 0 bases from J, leaving 14 bases between. The DNA for the CDR3 is TGTGCCAGTAGTCCCGGACTGTGGAGCTCTGGAAACACCATATATTTT. Its translation: CASSPGLWSSGNTIYF.

The sample holds a few counts of this clonotype. V and J are TRBV6-1 and TRBJ1-6, with 7 positions matching TRBD1. V lost 7 bases and J lost 7; bases outside the gene matches: 10. The germline gives CDR1 MNHNS, CDR2 SASEGT. This CDR3 comprises 15 residues. The CDR3 nucleotides read TGTGCCAGCAACTACGGGGGACAGCACAATTCACCCCTCCACTTT. Protein: CASNYGGQHNSPLHF.